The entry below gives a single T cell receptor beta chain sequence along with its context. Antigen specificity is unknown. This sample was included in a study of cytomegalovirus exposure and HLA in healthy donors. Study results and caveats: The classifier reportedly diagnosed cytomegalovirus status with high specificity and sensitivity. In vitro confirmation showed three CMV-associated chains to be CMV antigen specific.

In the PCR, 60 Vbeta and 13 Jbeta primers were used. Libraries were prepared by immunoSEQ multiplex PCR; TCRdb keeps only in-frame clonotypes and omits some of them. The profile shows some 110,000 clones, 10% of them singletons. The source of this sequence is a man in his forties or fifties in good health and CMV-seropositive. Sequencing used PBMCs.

The CDR3 DNA reads TGTGCCAGCAGTGAGGCTAGCGGGGGATCCCTCTCCTACGAGCAGTACTTC. Encoded protein: CASSEASGGSLSYEQYF. The chain couples TRBV6-1 to TRBJ2-7; 10 positions match TRBD2. Germline CDR1 MNHNS, CDR2 SASEGT. This CDR3 comprises 17 residues. The V segment lost 3 bases and the J segment 0 bases; nucleotides outside the gene matches: 8.